The clone carrying this TCR beta chain is a singleton in its sample. Authors' analysis steps: Reference gene primer amplification gave nucleated cell count estimates. Clones were sequenced by immunoSEQ multiplex PCR, and TCRdb holds only the in-frame ones, with some missing. D and trimming come from the DNA, and the V and J calls and clone size come from that table. The top ten hold approximately 3.1% of the sample, which has some 250,000 clones, more than 65% seen once. The sample comes from a study of blood T cell repertoires in COVID-19. At the level of the study: Whether acute or convalescent, the COVID-19 samples came from the United States, Italy and Spain. PBMCs, B-cell-depleted T cells, or T cells were the source of the cDNA or gDNA that made up the material.

Germline assignment: CDR1 SNHLY and CDR2 FYNNEI. The V end lost 3 bases, the J end lost 4 bases, and 7 bases lay between the germline ends. The CDR3 has 13 residues. The sample comprised peripheral blood. The rearrangement links TRBV2 to TRBJ2-1, with unresolved D. The TCR sequence derives from a woman aged 18-29 years with acute or convalescent COVID-19. CDR3 protein: CASSDSSYNEQFF. The DNA for the CDR3 is TGTGCCAGCAGTGACTCGTCTTACAATGAGCAGTTCTTC.